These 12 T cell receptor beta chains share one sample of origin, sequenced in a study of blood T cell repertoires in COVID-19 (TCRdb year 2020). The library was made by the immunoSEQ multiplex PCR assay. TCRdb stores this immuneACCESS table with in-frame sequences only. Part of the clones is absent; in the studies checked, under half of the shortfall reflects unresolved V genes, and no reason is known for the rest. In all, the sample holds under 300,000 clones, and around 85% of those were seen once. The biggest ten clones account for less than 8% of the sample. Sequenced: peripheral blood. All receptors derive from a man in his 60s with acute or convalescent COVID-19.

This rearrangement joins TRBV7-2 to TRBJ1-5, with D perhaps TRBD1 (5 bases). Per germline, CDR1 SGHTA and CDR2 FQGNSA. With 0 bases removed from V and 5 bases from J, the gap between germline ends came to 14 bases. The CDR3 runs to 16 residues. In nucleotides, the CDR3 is TGTGCCAGCAGCTTAGCGATCCAGGGTGGATATCAGCCCCAGCATTTT. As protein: CASSLAIQGGYQPQHF.

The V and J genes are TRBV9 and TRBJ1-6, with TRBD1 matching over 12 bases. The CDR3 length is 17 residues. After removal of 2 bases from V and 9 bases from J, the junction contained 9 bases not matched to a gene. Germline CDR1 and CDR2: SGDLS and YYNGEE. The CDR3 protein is CASSVRAWDRGPSPLHF. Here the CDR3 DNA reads TGTGCCAGCAGCGTGCGTGCGTGGGACAGGGGGCCTTCACCCCTCCACTTT.

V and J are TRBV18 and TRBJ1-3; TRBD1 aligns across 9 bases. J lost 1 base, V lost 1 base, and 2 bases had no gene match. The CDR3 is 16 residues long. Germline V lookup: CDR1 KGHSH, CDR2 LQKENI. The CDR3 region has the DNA TGTGCCAGCTCACCACAGGGACAGGGATCTGGAAACACCATATATTTT. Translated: CASSPQGQGSGNTIYF.

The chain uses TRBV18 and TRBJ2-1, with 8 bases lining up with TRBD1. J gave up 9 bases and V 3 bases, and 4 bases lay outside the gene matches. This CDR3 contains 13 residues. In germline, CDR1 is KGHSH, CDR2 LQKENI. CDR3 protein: CASSPRDRGEQFF. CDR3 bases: TGTGCCAGCTCACCTCGAGACAGGGGTGAGCAGTTCTTC.

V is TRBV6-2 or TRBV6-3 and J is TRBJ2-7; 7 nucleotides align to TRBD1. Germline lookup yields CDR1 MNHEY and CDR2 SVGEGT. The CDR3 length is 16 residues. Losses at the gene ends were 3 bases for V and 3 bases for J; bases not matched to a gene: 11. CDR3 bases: TGTGCCAGCAGTTATCCCGGGACAGCTTGGAGCTACGAGCAGTACTTC. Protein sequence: CASSYPGTAWSYEQYF.

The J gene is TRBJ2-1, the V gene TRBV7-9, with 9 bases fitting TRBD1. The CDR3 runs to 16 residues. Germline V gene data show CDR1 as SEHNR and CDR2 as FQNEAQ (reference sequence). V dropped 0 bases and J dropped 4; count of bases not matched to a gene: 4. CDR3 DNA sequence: TGTGCCAGCAGCTTAGCGACGACAGGGGGATACAATGAGCAGTTCTTC. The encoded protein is CASSLATTGGYNEQFF.

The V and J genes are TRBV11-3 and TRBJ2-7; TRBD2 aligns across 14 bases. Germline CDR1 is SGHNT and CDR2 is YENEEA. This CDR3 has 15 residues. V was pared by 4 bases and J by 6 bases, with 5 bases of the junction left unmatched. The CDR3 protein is CASSYGTSGSSEQYF. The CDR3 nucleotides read TGTGCCAGCAGCTATGGGACTAGCGGGAGCAGCGAGCAGTACTTC. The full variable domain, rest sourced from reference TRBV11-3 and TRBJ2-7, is EAGVVQSPRYKIIEKKQPVAFWCNPISGHNTLYWYLQNLGQGPELLIRYENEEAVDDSQLPKDRFSAERLKGVDSTLKIQPAELGDSAVYLCASSYGTSGSSEQYFGPGTRLTVT.

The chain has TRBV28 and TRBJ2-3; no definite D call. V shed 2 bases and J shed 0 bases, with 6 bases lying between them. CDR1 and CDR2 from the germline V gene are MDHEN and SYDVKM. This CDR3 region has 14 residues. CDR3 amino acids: CASSLGQSTDTQYF. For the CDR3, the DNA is TGTGCCAGCAGTTTAGGGCAAAGCACAGATACGCAGTATTTT.

CDR3 sequence (DNA): TGTGCCAGTAGCCTAAACCCGGGACTAGCGGGGCTCGCGGTCGGGCAGTACTTC. This translates into CASSLNPGLAGLAVGQYF. V and J are TRBV19 and TRBJ2-7; 13 bases align to TRBD2. The V gene's germline CDR1 is LNHDA and CDR2 SQIVND (reference sequence). This CDR3 has 18 amino acids. V was clipped by 6 bases and J by 9 bases; unmatched bases: 20. The full variable domain, rest sourced from reference TRBV19 and TRBJ2-7, is DGGITQSPKYLFRKEGQNVTLSCEQNLNHDAMYWYRQDPGQGLRLIYYSQIVNDFQKGDIAEGYSVSREKKESFPLTVTSAQKNPTAFYLCASSLNPGLAGLAVGQYFGPGTRLTVT.

CDR3 amino acids: CASSVPSPTSVTSGANVLTF. For the CDR3, the DNA is TGTGCCAGCAGCGTTCCCTCACCGACTAGCGTGACTTCTGGGGCCAACGTCCTGACTTTC. This chain connects TRBV9 to TRBJ2-6; 8 bases are a match to TRBD2. The germline V gene has CDR1 SGDLS and CDR2 YYNGEE. This CDR3 region has 20 residues. V shed 2 bases, J shed 1 base, and the junction held 14 bases outside the gene matches.

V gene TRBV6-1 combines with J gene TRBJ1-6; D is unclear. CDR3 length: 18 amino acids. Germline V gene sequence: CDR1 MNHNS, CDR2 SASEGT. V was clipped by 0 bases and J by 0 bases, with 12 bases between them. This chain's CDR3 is CASSEAPTGSSYNSPLHF. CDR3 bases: TGTGCCAGCAGTGAAGCCCCGACCGGGAGCTCCTATAATTCACCCCTCCACTTT.

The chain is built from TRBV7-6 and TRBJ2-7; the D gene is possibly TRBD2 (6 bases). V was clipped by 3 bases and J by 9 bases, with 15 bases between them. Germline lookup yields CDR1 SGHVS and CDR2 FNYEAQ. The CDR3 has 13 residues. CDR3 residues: CASSLAGPEGQYF. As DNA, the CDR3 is TGTGCCAGCAGCTTGGCGGGGCCAGAAGGGCAGTACTTC.